This T cell receptor beta chain was documented in a study of blood T cell repertoires in COVID-19. V shed 8 bases and J shed 2 bases, with 10 bases lying between them. Germline V CDR1 and CDR2: MDHEN, SYDVKM. The CDR3 contains 12 residues. This clone appeared once. Libraries were prepared by immunoSEQ multiplex PCR; TCRdb keeps only in-frame clonotypes and omits some of them. The sample consists of about 68,000 clones, about four fifths of them appearing once. The TCR was taken from a woman aged 60-70 years with acute or convalescent COVID-19. Sequenced: peripheral blood. The V and J genes are TRBV28 and TRBJ2-7, with D uncertain. CDR3 region: CASVANTYEQYF. The CDR3 coding sequence is TGTGCCAGCGTAGCAAATACCTACGAGCAGTACTTC.